The rows below give T cell receptor beta chains drawn from one sample of a study of blood T cell repertoires in COVID-19. Some clones are missing from TCRdb's copy, which holds only in-frame ones; the method was immunoSEQ multiplex PCR. The data show some 200,000 clones, roughly nine tenths seen once. Sequencing input: peripheral blood. The receptor source for this set is a woman aged 45-65 years with acute or convalescent COVID-19. CDR3s include the opening cysteine and the closing phenylalanine or tryptophan. A D gene is named only where the DNA matches it firmly. Clone size appears in some rows only: once, few, many, or a class for an expanded clone.

NA	TRBJ2-3	TRBD2	TRBV2	14	CARQAGGPQGTQYF	TGTGCCCGCCAAGCGGGAGGCCCCCAGGGCACGCAGTATTTT
NA	TRBJ2-5	NA	TRBV10-3	16	CAISGTVLADGETQYF	TGTGCCATCAGTGGGACAGTACTCGCCGATGGGGAGACCCAGTACTTC
NA	TRBJ2-5	NA	TRBV5-5	13	CASREAGKETQYF	TGTGCCAGCAGGGAGGCGGGAAAAGAGACCCAGTACTTC
NA	TRBJ2-3	TRBD2	TRBV5-1	15	CASSAGTRGADTQYF	TGCGCCAGCAGCGCCGGGACTAGGGGGGCAGATACGCAGTATTTT
NA	TRBJ2-1	NA	TRBV10-1	15	CASSDSTDGYNEQFF	TGCGCCAGCAGTGACTCGACAGACGGCTACAATGAGCAGTTCTTC
few	TRBJ1-4	NA	TRBV6-1	18	CASSEEFFRTNYNEKLFF	TGTGCCAGCAGTGAGGAGTTCTTTCGTACCAACTATAATGAAAAACTGTTTTTT
NA	TRBJ1-5	NA	TRBV27	15	CASRRRGIGGWPQHF	TGTGCCAGCAGGAGACGAGGGATAGGGGGTTGGCCCCAGCATTTT
NA	TRBJ1-1	NA	TRBV6-5	14	CASMVAGVYTEAFF	TGTGCCAGCATGGTGGCAGGGGTTTACACTGAAGCTTTCTTT
NA	TRBJ2-7	TRBD1	TRBV5-1	15	CASSSGTGFVYEQYF	TGCGCCAGCAGCTCCGGGACAGGGTTTGTCTACGAGCAGTACTTC
NA	TRBJ1-2	NA	TRBV19	13	CASSLKENYGYTF	TGTGCCAGTAGCCTAAAAGAAAACTATGGCTACACCTTC
NA	TRBJ1-5	NA	TRBV12-3/TRBV12-4	12	CASSPEYQPQHF	TGTGCCAGCAGCCCCGAGTATCAGCCCCAGCATTTT
NA	TRBJ1-5	TRBD1	TRBV2	15	CASSWDRGTNQPQHF	TGTGCCAGCAGTTGGGACAGGGGGACCAATCAGCCCCAGCATTTT
NA	TRBJ1-1	NA	TRBV11-1	14	CASSLEGAYTEAFF	TGTGCCAGCAGCTTAGAAGGGGCGTACACTGAAGCTTTCTTT
NA	TRBJ1-4	NA	TRBV7-2	15	CASSAQGITNEKLFF	TGTGCCAGCAGCGCGCAGGGGATAACTAATGAAAAACTGTTTTTT
NA	TRBJ1-4	NA	TRBV7-7	18	CASSLDTKTGCVFEKLFF	TGTGCCAGCAGCTTAGATACCAAGACAGGTTGTGTTTTTGAAAAACTGTTTTTT
NA	TRBJ2-1	NA	TRBV6-2/TRBV6-3	12	CASSYRGSNEIF	TGTGCCAGCAGTTACAGGGGTAGCAACGAGATCTTC
NA	TRBJ1-6	TRBD1	TRBV7-2	15	CASSLPGQGMVGIHF	TGTGCCAGCAGCTTACCGGGACAGGGAATGGTTGGGATCCACTTT
NA	TRBJ2-3	NA	TRBV5-1	13	CASSLGLADTQYF	TGCGCCAGCAGCTTAGGACTCGCAGATACGCAGTATTTT
NA	TRBJ1-1	TRBD1	TRBV7-2	14	CASSLGTANTEAFF	TGTGCCAGCAGCTTGGGGACAGCAAACACTGAAGCTTTCTTT
NA	TRBJ2-5	TRBD2	TRBV9	15	CASSSSGGPQETQYF	TGTGCCAGCAGCTCTAGCGGGGGGCCTCAAGAGACCCAGTACTTC
NA	TRBJ1-2	TRBD1	TRBV6-6	16	CASSYWRDSLGDGYTF	TGTGCCAGCAGTTACTGGCGGGACAGCCTGGGGGATGGCTACACCTTC
NA	TRBJ2-7	TRBD2	TRBV5-6	15	CASSQLAGAGYEQYF	TGTGCCAGCAGCCAACTAGCGGGAGCGGGCTACGAGCAGTACTTC
NA	TRBJ1-2	NA	TRBV12-3/TRBV12-4	11	CAWGGHYGYTF	TGTGCCTGGGGGGGCCACTATGGCTACACCTTC
NA	TRBJ1-2	TRBD1	TRBV7-2	13	CASSRTGNYGYTF	TGTGCCAGCAGCCGGACAGGAAACTATGGCTACACCTTC
NA	TRBJ1-1	NA	TRBV2	13	CASRGHLNTEAFF	TGTGCCAGCAGAGGACACTTGAACACTGAAGCTTTCTTT
NA	TRBJ2-3	NA	TRBV6-5	14	CASSYTGRKDTQYF	TGTGCCAGCAGTTACACGGGGAGGAAAGATACGCAGTATTTT
NA	TRBJ2-2	NA	TRBV13	15	CASSLGNQYTGELFF	TGTGCCAGCAGCTTAGGCAACCAGTACACCGGGGAGCTGTTTTTT
NA	TRBJ1-6	NA	TRBV13	15	CASSFRVSANSPLHF	TGTGCCAGCAGCTTCAGGGTGTCCGCTAATTCACCCCTCCACTTT
NA	TRBJ1-1	TRBD1	TRBV4-3	14	CASSQTGSRTEAFF	TGCGCCAGCAGCCAGACAGGGTCTCGGACTGAAGCTTTCTTT
NA	TRBJ1-1	NA	TRBV7-8	15	CASSSRVGVNTEAFF	TGTGCCAGCAGCTCCCGGGTAGGGGTGAACACTGAAGCTTTCTTT
once	TRBJ1-2	TRBD1	TRBV7-8	13	CASSPDRAYGYTF	TGTGCCAGCAGCCCAGACAGGGCCTATGGCTACACCTTC
NA	TRBJ2-7	NA	TRBV5-6	14	CASSLNIRSYEQYF	TGTGCCAGCAGCCTGAACATACGGAGTTACGAGCAGTACTTC
NA	TRBJ1-2	NA	TRBV13	15	CASSFFSERNYGYTF	TGTGCCAGCAGCTTCTTTAGTGAGCGGAACTATGGCTACACCTTC
once	TRBJ1-1	NA	TRBV6-5	16	CASSYLKRTVNTEAFF	TGTGCCAGCAGTTACCTAAAGAGGACAGTGAACACTGAAGCTTTCTTT
once	TRBJ1-1	NA	TRBV10-3	15	CAISETPALNTEAFF	TGTGCCATCAGTGAGACACCTGCTTTGAACACTGAAGCTTTCTTT
NA	TRBJ1-5	NA	TRBV12-3/TRBV12-4	13	CASSLRANQPQHF	TGTGCCAGCAGTTTGAGGGCAAATCAGCCCCAGCATTTT
NA	TRBJ2-7	TRBD2	TRBV6-2/TRBV6-3	18	CASSYSGLAGDIRFEQYF	TGTGCCAGCAGTTATTCCGGACTAGCGGGGGACATCCGCTTTGAGCAGTACTTC
NA	TRBJ2-5	TRBD1	TRBV9	15	CASRWTGAEGETQYF	TGTGCCAGCAGATGGACAGGGGCGGAAGGAGAGACCCAGTACTTC
NA	TRBJ1-5	NA	TRBV24-1	15	CATSDPREANQPQHF	TGTGCCACCAGTGATCCCCGGGAGGCCAATCAGCCCCAGCATTTT
NA	TRBJ2-3	TRBD2	TRBV7-6	17	CASSLTWGGGSTDTQYF	TGTGCCAGCAGCCTCACGTGGGGCGGGGGTAGCACAGATACGCAGTATTTT
NA	TRBJ2-1	TRBD1	TRBV2	15	CASRRTGSAYNEQFF	TGTGCCAGCAGAAGGACAGGGTCGGCCTACAATGAGCAGTTCTTC
NA	TRBJ2-1	NA	TRBV7-2	13	CASSTDREDEQFF	TGTGCCAGCAGTACTGACAGGGAGGATGAGCAGTTCTTC
NA	TRBJ2-3	NA	TRBV29-1	14	CSVEALGGADTQYF	TGCAGCGTTGAAGCGCTCGGCGGGGCAGATACGCAGTATTTT
NA	TRBJ2-1	NA	TRBV5-1	14	CASSYGGNYNEQFF	TGCGCCAGCAGCTACGGGGGAAACTACAATGAGCAGTTCTTC
NA	TRBJ2-3	NA	TRBV29-1	15	CSFLRGRLSTDTQYF	TGCAGTTTCCTGAGGGGGAGACTAAGCACAGATACGCAGTATTTT
NA	TRBJ1-2	TRBD1	TRBV27	15	CASSSGQGAGYGYTF	TGTGCCAGCAGTTCGGGACAGGGGGCAGGGTATGGCTACACCTTC